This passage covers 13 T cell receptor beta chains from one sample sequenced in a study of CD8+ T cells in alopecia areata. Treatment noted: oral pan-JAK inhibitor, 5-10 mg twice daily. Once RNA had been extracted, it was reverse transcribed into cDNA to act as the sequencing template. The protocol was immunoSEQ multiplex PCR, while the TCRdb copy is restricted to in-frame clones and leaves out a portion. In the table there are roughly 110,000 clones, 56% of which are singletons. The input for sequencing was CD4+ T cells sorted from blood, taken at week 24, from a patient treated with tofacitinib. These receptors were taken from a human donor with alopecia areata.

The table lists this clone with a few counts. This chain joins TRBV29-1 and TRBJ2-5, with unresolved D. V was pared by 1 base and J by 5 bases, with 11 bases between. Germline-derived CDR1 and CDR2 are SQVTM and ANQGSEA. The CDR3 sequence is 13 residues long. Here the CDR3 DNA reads TGCAGCGTTGAAGGTCTAGGTCGGGAGACCCAGTACTTC. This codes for CSVEGLGRETQYF.

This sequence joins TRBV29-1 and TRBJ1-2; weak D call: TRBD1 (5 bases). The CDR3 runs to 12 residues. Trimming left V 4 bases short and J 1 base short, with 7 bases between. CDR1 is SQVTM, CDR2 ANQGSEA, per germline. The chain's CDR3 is CSVVGGNYGYTF. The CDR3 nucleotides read TGCAGCGTTGTGGGGGGTAACTATGGCTACACCTTC.

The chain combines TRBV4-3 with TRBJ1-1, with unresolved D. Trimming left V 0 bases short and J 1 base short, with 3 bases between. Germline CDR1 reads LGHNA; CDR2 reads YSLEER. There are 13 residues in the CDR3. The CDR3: CASSQDRNTEAFF. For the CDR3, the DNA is TGCGCCAGCAGCCAAGACAGGAACACTGAAGCTTTCTTT.

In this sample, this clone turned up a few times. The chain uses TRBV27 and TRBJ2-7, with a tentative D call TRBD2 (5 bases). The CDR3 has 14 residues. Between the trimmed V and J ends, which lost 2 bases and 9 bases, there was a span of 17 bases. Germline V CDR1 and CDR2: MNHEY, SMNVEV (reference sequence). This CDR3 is CASSLTEGTMGQYF. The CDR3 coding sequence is TGTGCCAGCAGTTTAACTGAGGGTACTATGGGGCAGTACTTC.

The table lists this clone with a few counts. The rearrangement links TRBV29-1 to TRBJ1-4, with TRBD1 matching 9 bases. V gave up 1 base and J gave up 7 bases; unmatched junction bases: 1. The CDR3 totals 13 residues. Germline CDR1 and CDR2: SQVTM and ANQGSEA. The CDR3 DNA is TGCAGCGTTGAAGTGGGACAGGGTGAAAAACTGTTTTTT. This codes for CSVEVGQGEKLFF.

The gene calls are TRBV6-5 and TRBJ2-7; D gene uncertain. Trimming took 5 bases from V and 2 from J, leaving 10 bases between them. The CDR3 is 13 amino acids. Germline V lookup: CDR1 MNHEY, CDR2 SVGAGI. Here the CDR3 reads CASSPRPTYEQYF. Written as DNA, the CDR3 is TGTGCCAGCAGTCCCCGGCCCACCTACGAGCAGTACTTC.

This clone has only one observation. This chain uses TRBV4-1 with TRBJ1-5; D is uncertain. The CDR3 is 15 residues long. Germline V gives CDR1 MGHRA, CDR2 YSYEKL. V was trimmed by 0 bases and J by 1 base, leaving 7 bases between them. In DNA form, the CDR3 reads TGCGCCAGCAGCCAAGATACCGGGAGCAATCAGCCCCAGCATTTT. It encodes CASSQDTGSNQPQHF.

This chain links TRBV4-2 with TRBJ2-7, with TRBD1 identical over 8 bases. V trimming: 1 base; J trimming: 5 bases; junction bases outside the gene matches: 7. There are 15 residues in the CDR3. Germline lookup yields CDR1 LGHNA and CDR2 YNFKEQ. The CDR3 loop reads CASSQVGQGEHEQYF. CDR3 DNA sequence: TGTGCCAGCAGCCAAGTAGGACAGGGTGAGCACGAGCAGTACTTC.

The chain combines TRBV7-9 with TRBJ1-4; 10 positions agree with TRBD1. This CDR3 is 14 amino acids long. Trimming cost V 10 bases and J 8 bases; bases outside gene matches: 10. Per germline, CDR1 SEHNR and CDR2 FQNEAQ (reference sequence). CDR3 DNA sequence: TGTGCCACTCAAACCGGGACAGGGGACGAAAAACTGTTTTTT. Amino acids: CATQTGTGDEKLFF.

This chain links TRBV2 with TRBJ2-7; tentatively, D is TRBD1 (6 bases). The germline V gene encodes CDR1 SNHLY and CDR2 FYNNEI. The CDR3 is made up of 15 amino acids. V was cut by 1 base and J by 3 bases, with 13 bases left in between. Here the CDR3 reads CASSEGTAPLYEQYF. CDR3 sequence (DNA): TGTGCCAGCAGTGAAGGGACAGCCCCCCTCTACGAGCAGTACTTC.

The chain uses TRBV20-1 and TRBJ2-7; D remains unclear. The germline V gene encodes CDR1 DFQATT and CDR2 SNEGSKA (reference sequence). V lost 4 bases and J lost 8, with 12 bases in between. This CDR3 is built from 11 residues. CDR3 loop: CSAMGQSQQYF. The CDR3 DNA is TGCAGTGCTATGGGCCAAAGCCAGCAGTACTTC.

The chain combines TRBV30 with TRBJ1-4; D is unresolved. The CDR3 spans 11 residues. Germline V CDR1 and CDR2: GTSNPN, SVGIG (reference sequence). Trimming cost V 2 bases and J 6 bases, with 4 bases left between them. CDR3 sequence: CAWSYDEKLFF. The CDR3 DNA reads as TGTGCCTGGAGTTATGATGAAAAACTGTTTTTT.

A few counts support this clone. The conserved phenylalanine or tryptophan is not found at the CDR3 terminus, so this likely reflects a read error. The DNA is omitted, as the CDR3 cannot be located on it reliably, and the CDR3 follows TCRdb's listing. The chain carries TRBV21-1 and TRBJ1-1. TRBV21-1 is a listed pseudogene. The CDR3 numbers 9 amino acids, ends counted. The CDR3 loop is CASSSRAPL.